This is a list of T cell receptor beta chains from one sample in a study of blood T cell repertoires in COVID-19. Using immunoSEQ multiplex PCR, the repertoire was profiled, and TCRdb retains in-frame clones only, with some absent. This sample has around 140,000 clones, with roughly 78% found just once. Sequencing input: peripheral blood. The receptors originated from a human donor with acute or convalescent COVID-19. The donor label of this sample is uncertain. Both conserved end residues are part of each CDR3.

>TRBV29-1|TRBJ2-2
CSVEEDGTGAGELFF
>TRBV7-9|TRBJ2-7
CASGLGSSYEQYF
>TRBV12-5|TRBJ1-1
CASGLLTGGKTEAFF
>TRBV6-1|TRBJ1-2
CASSEGREGGYTF
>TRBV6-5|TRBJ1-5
CASSYGGAGPQHF
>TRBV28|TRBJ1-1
CASKETEAFF
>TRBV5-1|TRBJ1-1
CASSLQGGNTEAFF
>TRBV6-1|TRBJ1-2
CASTPGYYGYTF
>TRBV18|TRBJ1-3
CASSNEGGLGNTIYF
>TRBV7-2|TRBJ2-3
CASSLAGTESTDTQYF
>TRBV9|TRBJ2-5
CASSVGGQGQETQYF
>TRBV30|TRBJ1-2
CAWSGTGPTPYGYTF
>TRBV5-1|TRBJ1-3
CASSPADSGNTIYF
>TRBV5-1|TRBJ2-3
CASSLVAGLTDTQYF
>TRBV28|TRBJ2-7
CASSPHLAAYEQYF
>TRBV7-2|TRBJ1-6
CASSVRQVDNSPLHF
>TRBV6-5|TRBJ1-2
CATVPAGTVNYGYTF
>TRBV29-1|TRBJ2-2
CSVQGQGAVGELFF
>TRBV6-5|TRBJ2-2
CASRTGARGELFF
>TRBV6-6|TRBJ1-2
CASSLQGNGYTF
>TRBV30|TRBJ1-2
CAWSPSGNYGYTF
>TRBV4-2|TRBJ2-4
CASSQEGAPRQLAAKNIQYF
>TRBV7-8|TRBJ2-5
CASSSGRGGETQYF
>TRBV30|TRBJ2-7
CAWSTRFAGASLYEQYF
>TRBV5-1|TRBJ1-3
CASSQTRGRDTIYF
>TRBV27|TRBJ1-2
CASSPRGNRADGYTF
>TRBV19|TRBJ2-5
CASSKNRQGLETQYF
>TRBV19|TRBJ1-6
CATGSYNSPLHF
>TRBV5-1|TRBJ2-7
CASSLEPVYYEQYF
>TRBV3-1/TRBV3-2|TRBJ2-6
CASSLGNPQGSGANVLTF